What follows are 15 T cell receptor beta chains derived from one specimen sequenced in a study of PD-1 blockade in classical Hodgkin lymphoma. As for time point: cycle 4 day 1 (C4D1), after more than 5 weeks of nivolumab. No patient escaped relapse after autologous stem cell transplantation, and brentuximab vedotin exposure varied. Assay used: immunoSEQ multiplex PCR; TCRdb lists only in-frame clones, some missing. The repertoire holds about 61,000 clones, with 70% to 90% as singletons. Specimen: peripheral blood mononuclear cells (PBMCs), collected before the fourth cycle of nivolumab. The receptors originated from a human donor with classical Hodgkin lymphoma.

V gene TRBV19 combines with J gene TRBJ2-1; D is perhaps TRBD2 (6 bases). The CDR3 is 13 amino acids. Per the germline V gene, CDR1 is LNHDA and CDR2 is SQIVND (reference sequence). V lost 7 bases and J lost 5, with 12 bases in between. The CDR3: CASTSDGDNEQFF. The DNA for the CDR3 is TGTGCCAGTACTAGCGACGGGGACAATGAGCAGTTCTTC.

This chain joins TRBV5-1 and TRBJ1-3; 7 bases are a match to TRBD1. CDR1 is SGHRS, CDR2 YFSETQ, per germline. The V and J ends lost 3 bases and 0 bases, in that order; junction bases with no gene match: 3. This CDR3 spans 15 amino acids. The CDR3 region has the DNA TGCGCCAGCAGCTCAGGGGGGGTCTCTGGAAACACCATATATTTT. Protein product: CASSSGGVSGNTIYF.

Turning to this clone: This specimen includes other DNA sequences encoding the same CDR3. V is TRBV5-1 and J is TRBJ2-5; D uncertain. Germline V gives CDR1 SGHRS, CDR2 YFSETQ. The CDR3 is 13 residues long. Trimming pared 0 bases from V and 2 bases from J, leaving 5 bases between. DNA for the CDR3: TGCGCCAGCAGCTTGGGACCTCAAGAGACCCAGTACTTC. This gives the protein CASSLGPQETQYF.

This chain links TRBV5-1 with TRBJ1-6; maybe TRBD1 (5 bases). The CDR3 is made up of 14 amino acids. Per germline, CDR1 SGHRS and CDR2 YFSETQ. Trimming removed 0 bases from V and 8 bases from J, with 9 bases in between. The CDR3 DNA follows: TGCGCCAGCAGCTTGGTGGCAGGGTATTCACCCCTCCACTTT. Protein sequence: CASSLVAGYSPLHF.

This chain links TRBV9 with TRBJ1-2, with 7 bases that match TRBD1. This CDR3 is 16 amino acids long. From germline, CDR1 is SGDLS and CDR2 YYNGEE. V shed 3 bases, J shed 9 bases, and the junction held 17 bases outside the gene matches. The CDR3 here is CASSGWTRDSSFRYTF. DNA of the CDR3: TGTGCCAGCAGCGGATGGACTAGGGACAGCTCTTTTCGCTACACCTTC.

In this sample, this clone turned up a few times. In the same sample, other DNA sequences code for this CDR3. The V and J genes are TRBV5-1 and TRBJ1-1; perhaps TRBD1 as D (5 bases). The CDR3 runs 14 residues. CDR1 is SGHRS and CDR2 is YFSETQ in the germline V gene. Trimming took off 3 bases at V and 0 bases at J, with 9 bases between the two ends. The CDR3 loop is CASSWDGLNTEAFF. The CDR3 coding sequence is TGCGCCAGCAGCTGGGACGGACTGAACACTGAAGCTTTCTTT.

The rearrangement uses TRBV7-3 and TRBJ2-2; D unresolved. This CDR3 is built from 14 residues. V was cut by 2 bases and J by 1 base, with 5 bases left in between. Germline V CDR1 and CDR2: SGHTA, FQGTGA. CDR3 residues: CASSLARNTGELFF. The CDR3 DNA sequence: TGTGCCAGCAGCTTAGCACGGAACACCGGGGAGCTGTTTTTT.

Worth noting for this clone: Distinct nucleotide sequences in the sample also encode this CDR3. CDR3 bases: TGCGCCAGCAGCTTGGAGGGTACAGATACGCAGTATTTT. Its protein product is CASSLEGTDTQYF. V is TRBV5-1 and J is TRBJ2-3; D remains ambiguous. V was cut by 0 bases and J by 3 bases, with 5 bases left in between. Looked up from germline, CDR1 is SGHRS and CDR2 is YFSETQ. This CDR3 contains 13 residues.

The V call is TRBV15, the J call TRBJ1-1; no definite D call. V lost 0 bases to trimming and J lost 3 bases, with 17 bases between them. The CDR3 runs 17 residues. CDR1 is LNHNV, CDR2 YYDKDF, per germline (reference sequence). This CDR3 is CATSRDLGSIQDTEAFF. Written as DNA, the CDR3 is TGTGCCACCAGCAGAGATCTCGGATCGATCCAGGACACTGAAGCTTTCTTT.

The V and J genes are TRBV5-1 and TRBJ2-5; D unresolved. Trimming removed 4 bases at V and 0 bases at J, with 10 bases between. The CDR3 totals 14 residues. Germline loops: CDR1 SGHRS, CDR2 YFSETQ. The CDR3 coding sequence is TGCGCCAGCAGCACTCAATCGTACCAAGAGACCCAGTACTTC. The encoded protein is CASSTQSYQETQYF.

This clone was observed a handful of times. The rearrangement uses TRBV30 and TRBJ1-3; tentatively, D is TRBD1 (6 bases). The V gene lost 3 bases and the J gene lost 0 bases, with 15 bases spanning the gap. The germline CDR1 and CDR2 sequences are GTSNPN and SVGIG (reference sequence). The CDR3 runs 16 residues. CDR3 DNA sequence: TGTGCCTGGAGAAAGTACACAGGGACCTCTGGAAACACCATATATTTT. This codes for CAWRKYTGTSGNTIYF.

This chain joins TRBV2 and TRBJ1-2; possibly TRBD1 for D (5 bases). This CDR3 region has 15 residues. V was shortened by 4 bases and J by 0 bases, with 12 bases between the two germline ends. Germline CDR1 is SNHLY and CDR2 is FYNNEI. The CDR3 nucleotides read TGTGCCAGCAGTGGGGGCAGGGAAGCTAACTATGGCTACACCTTC. This encodes CASSGGREANYGYTF.

The J gene is TRBJ1-6, the V gene TRBV30; TRBD1 agrees at 10 bases. Germline CDR1 reads GTSNPN; CDR2 reads SVGIG (reference sequence). CDR3 length: 13 residues. The V and J ends lost 7 bases and 8 bases, in that order; junction bases with no gene match: 5. CDR3: CASTGGLDSPLHF. Written as DNA, the CDR3 is TGTGCCTCGACAGGGGGCTTGGATTCACCCCTCCACTTT.

The V gene is TRBV19, the J gene TRBJ2-2; D may match TRBD1 or TRBD2 (5 bases each). The V gene lost 0 bases and the J gene lost 5 bases, with 10 bases spanning the gap. The CDR3 loop spans 15 amino acids. Looked up from germline, CDR1 is LNHDA and CDR2 is SQIVND (reference sequence). Written as DNA, the CDR3 is TGTGCCAGTAGTATAGAGGGGGTGTTAACCGGGGAGCTGTTTTTT. Amino acid sequence: CASSIEGVLTGELFF.

This clone was counted a single time. This chain links TRBV6-6 with TRBJ2-3, with D perhaps TRBD2 (5 bases). Germline V gene lookup returns CDR1 MNHNY and CDR2 SVGAGI (reference sequence). V lost 2 bases to trimming and J lost 1 base, with 13 bases between them. The CDR3 covers 16 residues. The CDR3, as DNA: TGTGCCAGCAGTTACGAGAGGACCGGGGGCACAGATACGCAGTATTTT. Protein product: CASSYERTGGTDTQYF.